This is a list of T cell receptor beta chains from one sample in a study of cytomegalovirus exposure and HLA in healthy donors. Method: immunoSEQ multiplex PCR; TCRdb's copy keeps in-frame clones and lacks some. In the table there are around 150,000 clones, over 70% of which are singletons. The sequenced sample consisted of PBMCs. The receptor set was obtained from a middle-aged man in good health and CMV-seropositive. Both conserved end residues are part of each CDR3. Each record gives: J gene, D gene, clone size, V gene, CDR3 DNA, CDR3 protein. The D gene is left open where the match is weak. Size is stated for part of the rows, as once, few or many counts, or as a class when the clone is expanded.

J gene: TRBJ1-4; D gene: TRBD1; clone size: NA; V gene: TRBV28; CDR3 DNA: TGTGCCAGCAGTTCCGGACAGGGGGCGGGGACTAATGAAAAACTGTTTTTT; CDR3 protein: CASSSGQGAGTNEKLFF
J gene: TRBJ2-7; D gene: NA; clone size: NA; V gene: TRBV25-1; CDR3 DNA: TGTGCCAGCAGCCCGCGGGGTGTCCCTCACGAGCAGTACTTC; CDR3 protein: CASSPRGVPHEQYF
J gene: TRBJ2-7; D gene: TRBD2; clone size: NA; V gene: TRBV7-2; CDR3 DNA: TGTGCCAGCAGCTTATTTTTACTGGCGGGAGGGCCCAACGAGCAGTACTTC; CDR3 protein: CASSLFLLAGGPNEQYF
J gene: TRBJ1-1; D gene: NA; clone size: NA; V gene: TRBV7-2; CDR3 DNA: TGTGCCAGCAGCTTAATTTTACTCGGGACTGAAGCTTTCTTT; CDR3 protein: CASSLILLGTEAFF
J gene: TRBJ2-7; D gene: NA; clone size: NA; V gene: TRBV4-3; CDR3 DNA: TGCGCCAGCAGCCAAGAAACAGAGTCCAGCCCCTACGAGCAGCACTTC; CDR3 protein: CASSQETESSPYEQHF
J gene: TRBJ1-1; D gene: NA; clone size: NA; V gene: TRBV6-1; CDR3 DNA: TGTGCCAGCCAGATATACACTGAAGCTTTCTTT; CDR3 protein: CASQIYTEAFF
J gene: TRBJ1-4; D gene: TRBD1; clone size: few; V gene: TRBV7-9; CDR3 DNA: TGTGCCAGCAGCCGACAGGGTAATAGTCTGTTTTTT; CDR3 protein: CASSRQGNSLFF
J gene: TRBJ2-7; D gene: TRBD2; clone size: NA; V gene: TRBV6-1; CDR3 DNA: TGTGCCAGCCGTATAGCGGGCCGTCACTACGAGCAGTACTTC; CDR3 protein: CASRIAGRHYEQYF
J gene: TRBJ1-2; D gene: NA; clone size: NA; V gene: TRBV20-1; CDR3 DNA: TGCAGTGCACGACCACAGGGCTACACCTTC; CDR3 protein: CSARPQGYTF
J gene: TRBJ2-3; D gene: TRBD1; clone size: NA; V gene: TRBV5-4; CDR3 DNA: TGTGCCAGCAGCTTGGGTGGACAGGTAATAGATACGCAGTATTTT; CDR3 protein: CASSLGGQVIDTQYF
J gene: TRBJ1-3; D gene: NA; clone size: NA; V gene: TRBV30; CDR3 DNA: TGTGCCTGGAACCGGGGATCTGGAAACACCATATATTTT; CDR3 protein: CAWNRGSGNTIYF
J gene: TRBJ2-7; D gene: TRBD1; clone size: NA; V gene: TRBV6-5; CDR3 DNA: TGTGCCAGCACATCAGACAGGGAACCCTACGAGCAGTACTTC; CDR3 protein: CASTSDREPYEQYF
J gene: TRBJ2-5; D gene: NA; clone size: NA; V gene: TRBV10-2; CDR3 DNA: TGCGCCAGCTCATGGGGCAGGGGAAGAGAGACCCAGTACTTC; CDR3 protein: CASSWGRGRETQYF
J gene: TRBJ1-6; D gene: NA; clone size: few; V gene: TRBV25-1; CDR3 DNA: TGTGCCAGCAGTGCAAGGGCACAGGGACTAGCCCATAATTCACCCCTCCACTTT; CDR3 protein: CASSARAQGLAHNSPLHF
J gene: TRBJ2-7; D gene: TRBD1; clone size: once; V gene: TRBV18; CDR3 DNA: TGTGCCAGCTCGCACGGGACAGGGGGCAACTACGAGCAGTACTTC; CDR3 protein: CASSHGTGGNYEQYF
J gene: TRBJ2-1; D gene: NA; clone size: few; V gene: TRBV30; CDR3 DNA: TGTGCCTGGGTCAATTTCGGGAGCTCCCTGCATGAGCAGTTCTTC; CDR3 protein: CAWVNFGSSLHEQFF
J gene: TRBJ2-7; D gene: NA; clone size: NA; V gene: TRBV5-6; CDR3 DNA: TGTGCCAGCAGCTTTGGAGGGCATATGTCCTACGAGCAGTACTTC; CDR3 protein: CASSFGGHMSYEQYF
J gene: TRBJ2-1; D gene: NA; clone size: NA; V gene: TRBV19; CDR3 DNA: TGTGCCAGTAGTGTCGGTCATGAGCAGTTCTTC; CDR3 protein: CASSVGHEQFF
J gene: TRBJ1-3; D gene: TRBD1; clone size: NA; V gene: TRBV6-4; CDR3 DNA: TGTGCCAGCGGACCGGGACAGGGGATTGGAAACACCATATATTTT; CDR3 protein: CASGPGQGIGNTIYF
J gene: TRBJ2-7; D gene: TRBD1; clone size: once; V gene: TRBV5-1; CDR3 DNA: TGCGCCAGCAGCTTGGGACAGGGCCTGTACGAGCAGTACTTC; CDR3 protein: CASSLGQGLYEQYF
J gene: TRBJ1-2; D gene: NA; clone size: NA; V gene: TRBV7-2; CDR3 DNA: TGTGCCAGCAGCTTAGACCTCAAGGGGTATGGCTACACCTTC; CDR3 protein: CASSLDLKGYGYTF
J gene: TRBJ2-3; D gene: NA; clone size: NA; V gene: TRBV11-2; CDR3 DNA: TGTGCCAGCAGCTTAGGAGCAGGTGTCCCCACAGATACGCAGTATTTT; CDR3 protein: CASSLGAGVPTDTQYF